This T cell receptor beta chain stems from a study of T-cell reconstitution after alpha-beta-depleted transplantation in children. This clonotype turned up a few times. Its antigen is not known. The TCRbeta library incorporated unique molecular identifiers. TCRdb re-called the PCR reads with MiXCR, one entry per CDR3 protein. The table lists 250,000 to 400,000 distinct CDR3 sequences, approximately 23% of them singletons. The CDR3 extends over 16 amino acids. Germline lookup yields CDR1 SEHNR and CDR2 FQNEAQ (reference sequence). The junction had 9 bases not matched to a gene; V was cut back by 5 bases and J by 3 bases. Points from the study as a whole: It was reported that alpha-beta T cells came from several hundred expanded graft clones (about two months after transplant). After one year, T-cell counts and TCRbeta diversity mostly came from new T cells. Some patients owed their high day-60 TCRbeta diversity to surviving recipient T cells and thymic progenitors.

The specimen comprised PBMCs, mostly from graft donor cells, sampled 180 days after TCRalphabeta/CD19-depleted stem cell transplant. The chain is built from TRBV7-9 and TRBJ2-1; 8 nucleotides match TRBD2. The TCR comes from a male patient younger than 18 who had a stem cell transplant for acute lymphoblastic leukemia, so the T cells may come from the graft donor. CDR3 loop: CASSIQGLGFYNEQFF. The DNA for the CDR3 is TGTGCCAGCAGCATACAGGGACTAGGTTTCTACAATGAGCAGTTCTTC.